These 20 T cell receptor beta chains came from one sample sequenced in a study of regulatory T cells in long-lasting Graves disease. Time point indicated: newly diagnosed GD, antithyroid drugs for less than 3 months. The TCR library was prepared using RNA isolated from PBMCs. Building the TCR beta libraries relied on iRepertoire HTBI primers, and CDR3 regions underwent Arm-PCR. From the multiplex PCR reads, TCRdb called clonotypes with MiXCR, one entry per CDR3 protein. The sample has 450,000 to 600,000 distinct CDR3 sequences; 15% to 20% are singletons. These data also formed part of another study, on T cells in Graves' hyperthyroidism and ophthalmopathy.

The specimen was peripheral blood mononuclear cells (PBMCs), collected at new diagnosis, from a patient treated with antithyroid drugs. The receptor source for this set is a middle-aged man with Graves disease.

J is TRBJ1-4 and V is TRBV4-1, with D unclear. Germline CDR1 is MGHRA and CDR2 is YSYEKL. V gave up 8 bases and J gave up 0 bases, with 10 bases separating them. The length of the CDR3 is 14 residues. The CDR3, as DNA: TGCGCCAGCGAGGCGGGTGCAACTAATGAAAAACTGTTTTTT. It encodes CASEAGATNEKLFF.

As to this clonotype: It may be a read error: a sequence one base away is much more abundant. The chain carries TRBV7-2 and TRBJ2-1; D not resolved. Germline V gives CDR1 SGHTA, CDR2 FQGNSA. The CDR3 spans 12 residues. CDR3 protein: CASSFQINERFF. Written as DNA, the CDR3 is TGTGCCAGCAGCTTCCAAATAAATGAGCGGTTCTTC.

In DNA form, the CDR3 reads TGTGCCAGCAGGAAGAAACAGGGGGCGTCCAACGAGCAGTACTTC. It specifies CASRKKQGASNEQYF. V is TRBV28 and J is TRBJ2-7, with 9 bases that match TRBD1. The CDR3 totals 15 residues. The J segment lost 5 bases and the V segment lost 6 bases, leaving 11 bases of the junction unmatched. Germline lookup yields CDR1 MDHEN and CDR2 SYDVKM.

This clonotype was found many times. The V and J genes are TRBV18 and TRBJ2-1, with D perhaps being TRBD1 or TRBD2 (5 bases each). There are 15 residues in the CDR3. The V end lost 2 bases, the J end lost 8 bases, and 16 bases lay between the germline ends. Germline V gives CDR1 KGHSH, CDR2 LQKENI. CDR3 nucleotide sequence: TGTGCCAGCTCACCATCGGGGCGCAAGGAGGATGAGCAGTTCTTC. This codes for CASSPSGRKEDEQFF.

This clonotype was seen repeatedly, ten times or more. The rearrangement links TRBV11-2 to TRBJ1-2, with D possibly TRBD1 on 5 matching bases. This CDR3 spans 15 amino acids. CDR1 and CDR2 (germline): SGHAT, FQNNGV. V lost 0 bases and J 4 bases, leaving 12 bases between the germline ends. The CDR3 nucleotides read TGTGCCAGCAGCTTAGAGGCCAGGGCATCCTATGGCTACACCTTC. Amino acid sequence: CASSLEARASYGYTF.

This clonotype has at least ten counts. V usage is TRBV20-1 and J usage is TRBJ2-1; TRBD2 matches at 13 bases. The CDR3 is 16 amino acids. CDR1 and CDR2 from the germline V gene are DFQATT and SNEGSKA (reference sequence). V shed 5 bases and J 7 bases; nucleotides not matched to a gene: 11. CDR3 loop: CSACGTSGTIQNEQFF. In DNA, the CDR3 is TGCAGTGCTTGCGGGACTAGCGGGACGATCCAGAATGAGCAGTTCTTC.

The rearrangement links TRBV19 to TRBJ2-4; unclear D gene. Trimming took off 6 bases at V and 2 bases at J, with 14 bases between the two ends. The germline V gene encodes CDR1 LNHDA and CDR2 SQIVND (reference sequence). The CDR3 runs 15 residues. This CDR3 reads CASSQGRHSKNIQYF. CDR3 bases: TGTGCCAGTAGCCAAGGGCGGCATTCCAAAAACATTCAGTACTTC.

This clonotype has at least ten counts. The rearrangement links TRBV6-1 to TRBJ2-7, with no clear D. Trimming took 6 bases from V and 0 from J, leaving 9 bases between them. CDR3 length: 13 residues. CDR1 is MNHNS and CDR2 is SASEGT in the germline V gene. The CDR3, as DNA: TGTGCCAGCAGAACCGACAACTCCTACGAGCAGTACTTC. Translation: CASRTDNSYEQYF.

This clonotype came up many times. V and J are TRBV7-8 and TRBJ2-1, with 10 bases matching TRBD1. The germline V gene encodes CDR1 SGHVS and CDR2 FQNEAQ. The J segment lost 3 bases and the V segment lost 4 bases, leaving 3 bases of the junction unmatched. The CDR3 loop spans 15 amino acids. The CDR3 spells CASSSGQGLYNEQFF. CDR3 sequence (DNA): TGTGCCAGCAGCTCGGGACAGGGGCTCTACAATGAGCAGTTCTTC.

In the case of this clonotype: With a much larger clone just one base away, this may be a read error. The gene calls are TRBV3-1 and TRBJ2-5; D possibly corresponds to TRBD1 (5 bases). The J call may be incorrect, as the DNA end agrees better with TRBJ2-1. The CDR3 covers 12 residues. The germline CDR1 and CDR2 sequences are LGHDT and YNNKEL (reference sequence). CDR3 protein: CARSLLGAEQFF. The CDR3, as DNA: TGTGCCAGAAGTCTCCTAGGGGCTGAGCAGTTCTTC.

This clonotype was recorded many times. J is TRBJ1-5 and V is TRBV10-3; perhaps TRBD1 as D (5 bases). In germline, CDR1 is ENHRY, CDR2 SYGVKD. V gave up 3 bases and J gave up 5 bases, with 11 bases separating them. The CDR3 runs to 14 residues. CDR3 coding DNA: TGTGCCATCAGTGAAGGTCAAGGGGATCAGCCCCAGCATTTT. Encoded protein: CAISEGQGDQPQHF.

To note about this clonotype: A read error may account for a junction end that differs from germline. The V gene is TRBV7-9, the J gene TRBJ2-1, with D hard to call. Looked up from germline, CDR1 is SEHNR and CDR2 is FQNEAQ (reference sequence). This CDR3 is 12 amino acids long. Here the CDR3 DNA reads TGTGCCAGCAGCTTGAGCGACAATGAGAAGTTCTTC. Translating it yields CASSLSDNEKFF.

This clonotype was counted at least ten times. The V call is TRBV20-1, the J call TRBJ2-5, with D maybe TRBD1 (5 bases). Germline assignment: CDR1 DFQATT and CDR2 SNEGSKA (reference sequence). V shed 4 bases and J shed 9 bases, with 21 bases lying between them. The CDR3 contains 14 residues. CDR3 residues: CSATQTVYYVAQYF. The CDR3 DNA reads TGCAGTGCTACCCAGACAGTCTATTACGTGGCCCAGTACTTC.

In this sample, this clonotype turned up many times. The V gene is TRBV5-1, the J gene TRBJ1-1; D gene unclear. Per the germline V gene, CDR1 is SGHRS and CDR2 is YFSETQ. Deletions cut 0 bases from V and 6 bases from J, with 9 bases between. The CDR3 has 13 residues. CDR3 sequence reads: CASSLGTVSEAFF. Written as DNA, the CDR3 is TGCGCCAGCAGCTTGGGCACAGTCTCTGAAGCTTTCTTT.

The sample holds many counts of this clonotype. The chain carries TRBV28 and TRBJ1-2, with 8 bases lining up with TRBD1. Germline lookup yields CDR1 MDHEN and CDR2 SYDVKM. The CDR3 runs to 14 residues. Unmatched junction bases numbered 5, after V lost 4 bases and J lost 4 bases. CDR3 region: CASSSRGPGYGYTF. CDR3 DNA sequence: TGTGCCAGCAGTTCCAGGGGGCCGGGCTATGGCTACACCTTC.

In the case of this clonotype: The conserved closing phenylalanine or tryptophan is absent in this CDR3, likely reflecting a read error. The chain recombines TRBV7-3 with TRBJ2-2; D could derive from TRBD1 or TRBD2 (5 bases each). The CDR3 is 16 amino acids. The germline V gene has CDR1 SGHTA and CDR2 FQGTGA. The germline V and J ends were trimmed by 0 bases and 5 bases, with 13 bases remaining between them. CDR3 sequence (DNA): TGTGCCAGCAGCTTAACGTCGAGGGGAGAGACCGGGGAGCTGTTTCTT. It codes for CASSLTSRGETGELFL.

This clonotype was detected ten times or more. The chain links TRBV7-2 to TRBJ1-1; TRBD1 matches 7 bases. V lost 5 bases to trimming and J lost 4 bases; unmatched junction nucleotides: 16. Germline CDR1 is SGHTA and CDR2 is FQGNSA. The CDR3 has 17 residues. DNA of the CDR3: TGTGCCAGCAGCCGACTAACTGGGACAGCCATATCCACTGAAGCTTTCTTT. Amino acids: CASSRLTGTAISTEAFF. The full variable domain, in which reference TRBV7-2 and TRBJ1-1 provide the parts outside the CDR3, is GAGVSQSPSNKVTEKGKDVELRCDPISGHTALYWYRQSLGQGLEFLIYFQGNSAPDKSGLPSDRFSAERTGGSVSTLTIQRTQQEDSAVYLCASSRLTGTAISTEAFFGQGTRLTVV.

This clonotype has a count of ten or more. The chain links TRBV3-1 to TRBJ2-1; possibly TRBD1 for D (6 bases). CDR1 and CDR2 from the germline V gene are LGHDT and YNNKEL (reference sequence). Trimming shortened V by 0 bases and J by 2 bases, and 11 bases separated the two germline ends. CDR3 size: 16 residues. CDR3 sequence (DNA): TGTGCCAGCAGCCAAGACATGGGACATCCCTACAATGAGCAGTTCTTC. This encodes CASSQDMGHPYNEQFF.

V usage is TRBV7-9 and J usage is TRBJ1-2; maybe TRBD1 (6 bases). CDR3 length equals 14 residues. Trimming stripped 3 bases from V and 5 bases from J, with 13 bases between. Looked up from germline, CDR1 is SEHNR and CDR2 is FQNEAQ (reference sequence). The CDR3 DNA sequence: TGTGCCAGCAGCTTCACAGGGTGGGGTTATGGCTACACCTTC. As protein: CASSFTGWGYGYTF.

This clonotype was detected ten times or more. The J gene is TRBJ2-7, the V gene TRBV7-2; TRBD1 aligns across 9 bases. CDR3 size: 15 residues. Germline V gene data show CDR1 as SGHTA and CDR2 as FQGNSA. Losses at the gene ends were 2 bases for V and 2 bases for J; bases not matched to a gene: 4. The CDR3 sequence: CASSLTGQGPYEQYF. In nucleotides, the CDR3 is TGTGCCAGCAGCTTAACGGGACAGGGACCCTACGAGCAGTACTTC.